This record looks at one T cell receptor (beta chain) sequence and its context. The repertoire was sequenced with immunoSEQ multiplex PCR; TCRdb's copy has only in-frame clones and lacks some. The top ten hold around 1.8% of the sample, which has fewer than 350,000 clones, less than 85% seen once. This sample is part of a study of blood T cell repertoires in COVID-19. Study background: Both acute and convalescent COVID-19 samples were obtained from the United States, Italy and Spain.

Assignments of participants to cohorts depended upon their own reported clinical history. The sequence derives from a woman under 40 who had been exposed to COVID-19. What was sequenced was PBMCs or T cells enriched from blood (not recorded which).

This chain's CDR3 is CASSVALVADGTDTQYF. As DNA, the CDR3 is TGTGCCAGCAGCGTAGCTCTGGTAGCGGACGGCACAGATACGCAGTATTTT. The J gene is TRBJ2-3, the V gene TRBV9; maybe TRBD2 (6 bases). V was cut by 0 bases and J by 1 base, with 15 bases left in between. The CDR3 is 17 amino acids. In germline, CDR1 is SGDLS, CDR2 YYNGEE.